Below are 18 T cell receptor beta chains sequenced from a single sample in a study of blood T cell repertoires in COVID-19. Some clones are missing from TCRdb's copy, which holds only in-frame ones; the method was immunoSEQ multiplex PCR. The sample has approximately 150,000 clones; about nine tenths are singletons. Sequenced material: peripheral blood. These receptors were obtained from an older woman with active or convalescent COVID-19.

This clone appeared once. The chain is built from TRBV10-1 and TRBJ2-1; tentatively, D is TRBD2 (6 bases). The CDR3 loop spans 13 amino acids. Per the germline V gene, CDR1 is WNHNN and CDR2 is SYGVQD (reference sequence). V was trimmed by 6 bases and J by 6 bases, leaving 12 bases between them. CDR3 nucleotides: TGCGCCAGCAGCCTCCCCGGGGGCAATGAGCAGTTCTTC. The encoded protein is CASSLPGGNEQFF.

The chain employs TRBV6-5 and TRBJ1-2; the D gene is possibly TRBD1 (6 bases). Trimming removed 2 bases at V and 2 bases at J, with 12 bases between. This CDR3 comprises 15 residues. CDR1 is MNHEY and CDR2 is SVGAGI in the germline V gene. The CDR3 loop is CASSYSNRVNYGYTF. The CDR3 coding sequence is TGTGCCAGCAGTTACAGTAACAGGGTGAACTATGGCTACACCTTC.

V usage is TRBV9 and J usage is TRBJ2-2, with 9 bases lining up with TRBD2. V gave up 4 bases and J gave up 6 bases; unmatched junction bases: 19. The CDR3 extends over 19 amino acids. The germline gives CDR1 SGDLS, CDR2 YYNGEE. CDR3 bases: TGTGCCAGCAGCTCAGCCCGTGGGGCGCGGGGGGGCTCTCCCGGGGAGCTGTTTTTT. Its protein product is CASSSARGARGGSPGELFF. Full variable domain (rest looked up from reference TRBV9 and TRBJ2-2): DSGVTQTPKHLITATGQRVTLRCSPRSGDLSVYWYQQSLDQGLQFLIQYYNGEERAKGNILERFSAQQFPDLHSELNLSSLELGDSALYFCASSSARGARGGSPGELFFGEGSRLTVL.

This chain links TRBV3-1 (or the pseudogene TRBV3-2) with TRBJ2-7; possibly TRBD2 for D (6 bases). This CDR3 has 14 residues. CDR1 and CDR2 (germline): LGHDT, YNNKEL (reference sequence). V lost 5 bases, J lost 4 bases, and 15 bases lay in between. CDR3: CASSEGLYSYEQYF. The CDR3 DNA is TGTGCCAGCAGCGAGGGACTGTACTCGTACGAGCAGTACTTC.

The chain couples TRBV10-3 to TRBJ1-1; possibly TRBD1 for D (6 bases). The ends were cut back, 6 bases at V and 1 base at J, with 9 bases in the middle. Per germline, CDR1 ENHRY and CDR2 SYGVKD. There are 13 residues in the CDR3. The CDR3 sequence is CAISRTENTEAFF. The CDR3 DNA reads TGTGCCATCAGCAGGACAGAGAACACTGAAGCTTTCTTT.

This clone was observed a handful of times. The chain recombines TRBV19 with TRBJ1-1, with 7 bases matching TRBD1. V dropped 6 bases and J dropped 1; count of bases not matched to a gene: 5. Germline values: CDR1 LNHDA, CDR2 SQIVND (reference sequence). The CDR3 sequence is 14 residues long. The CDR3 loop is CASSPGGTNTEAFF. DNA for the CDR3: TGTGCCAGTAGCCCAGGGGGGACGAACACTGAAGCTTTCTTT.

Here the CDR3 DNA reads TGTGCCAGCAGCTTGGTGGCCAATGAGCAGTTCTTC. Amino acid sequence: CASSLVANEQFF. V is TRBV5-6 and J is TRBJ2-1; no definite D call. CDR1 SGHDT and CDR2 YYEEEE come from the germline V gene. V shed 0 bases and J shed 6 bases, with 4 bases lying between them. This CDR3 region has 12 residues.

This chain links TRBV5-1 with TRBJ2-2; the match to TRBD2 covers 7 bases. The CDR3 contains 15 residues. CDR1 is SGHRS and CDR2 is YFSETQ in the germline V gene. The J segment lost 5 bases and the V segment lost 5 bases, leaving 9 bases of the junction unmatched. CDR3 sequence: CASSPGGFVTGELFF. Here the CDR3 DNA reads TGCGCCAGCAGTCCCGGGGGGTTCGTTACCGGGGAGCTGTTTTTT.

This chain links TRBV28 with TRBJ1-2; TRBD1 aligns across 8 bases. Germline CDR1 reads MDHEN; CDR2 reads SYDVKM. V lost 5 bases to trimming and J lost 3 bases; unmatched junction nucleotides: 5. This CDR3 spans 14 amino acids. CDR3 DNA: TGTGCCAGCAGTATCGGACAGGGCCACTATGGCTACACCTTC. Residues: CASSIGQGHYGYTF.

This chain joins TRBV20-1 and TRBJ2-5, with D possibly matching TRBD1 (5 bases). The CDR3 loop spans 14 amino acids. V dropped 4 bases and J dropped 4 bases, with 16 bases sitting between them. Germline CDR1 is DFQATT and CDR2 is SNEGSKA (reference sequence). The DNA of the CDR3 is TGCAGTGCTATTGAGTCAGGGAACGTAGAGACCCAGTACTTC. This translates into CSAIESGNVETQYF.

This clone came up once. The chain joins TRBV19 to TRBJ2-5; 12 positions match TRBD1. Germline lookup yields CDR1 LNHDA and CDR2 SQIVND (reference sequence). With V trimmed by 10 bases and J by 5 bases, 14 bases remained unmatched. The CDR3 runs to 16 residues. This CDR3 is CATRVRGQGAWETQYF. CDR3 bases: TGTGCCACCCGTGTTCGGGGACAGGGGGCGTGGGAGACCCAGTACTTC.

This clone was seen a handful of times. The chain recombines TRBV3-1 (or the pseudogene TRBV3-2) with TRBJ2-5; maybe TRBD2 (5 bases). This CDR3 has 17 amino acids. CDR1 LGHDT and CDR2 YNNKEL come from the germline V gene (reference sequence). Trimming left V 2 bases short and J 0 bases short, with 16 bases between. CDR3 sequence reads: CASSQLFRGGYQETQYF. Written as DNA, the CDR3 is TGTGCCAGCAGCCAACTGTTCCGCGGCGGGTACCAAGAGACCCAGTACTTC.

The chain is built from TRBV20-1 and TRBJ1-4; D possibly corresponds to TRBD1 (5 bases). CDR1 is DFQATT and CDR2 is SNEGSKA in the germline V gene (reference sequence). The CDR3 totals 11 residues. With 5 bases removed from V and 7 bases from J, the gap between germline ends came to 8 bases. The CDR3 nucleotides are TGCAGTGCTCCCAGGGTTGAAAAACTGTTTTTT. Protein: CSAPRVEKLFF.

This chain links TRBV5-4 with TRBJ2-5; the match to TRBD2 covers 8 bases. CDR3 length equals 15 residues. Germline CDR1 SGHNT, CDR2 YYREEE (reference sequence). After removal of 0 bases from V and 5 bases from J, the junction contained 6 bases not matched to a gene. This CDR3 is CASSLAGGLGETQYF. CDR3 bases: TGTGCCAGCAGCTTGGCGGGGGGGCTTGGGGAGACCCAGTACTTC. Variable domain in full (rest from reference TRBV5-4 and TRBJ2-5): ETGVTQSPTHLIKTRGQQVTLRCSSQSGHNTVSWYQQALGQGPQFIFQYYREEENGRGNFPPRFSGLQFPNYSSELNVNALELDDSALYLCASSLAGGLGETQYFGPGTRLLVL.

V gene TRBV4-2 combines with J gene TRBJ2-3; TRBD2 is a possible D gene (5 bases). Germline CDR1 and CDR2: LGHNA and YNFKEQ. Trimming pared 0 bases from V and 6 bases from J, leaving 19 bases between. This CDR3 is built from 17 residues. CDR3 region: CASSQDGVRGTQDTQYF. CDR3 coding DNA: TGTGCCAGCAGCCAAGATGGTGTCCGGGGAACACAGGATACGCAGTATTTT.

The J gene is TRBJ2-1, the V gene TRBV4-1; 9 bases map to TRBD2. Losses at the gene ends were 0 bases for V and 5 bases for J; bases not matched to a gene: 8. Germline V gives CDR1 MGHRA, CDR2 YSYEKL. The CDR3 contains 17 residues. DNA for the CDR3: TGCGCCAGCAGCCAAGATTCGCCCAGCGGGGGGAACAATGAGCAGTTCTTC. Amino acid sequence: CASSQDSPSGGNNEQFF.

V gene TRBV30 combines with J gene TRBJ1-1; D is ambiguous. Trimming removed 5 bases at V and 0 bases at J, with 10 bases between. Per germline, CDR1 GTSNPN and CDR2 SVGIG (reference sequence). There are 13 residues in the CDR3. The CDR3 protein is CAWVQIMNTEAFF. The CDR3 nucleotides read TGTGCCTGGGTTCAGATCATGAACACTGAAGCTTTCTTT. The full variable domain, its missing parts supplied by reference TRBV30 and TRBJ1-1, is SQTIHQWPATLVQPVGSPLSLECTVEGTSNPNLYWYRQAAGRGLQLLFYSVGIGQISSEVPQNLSASRPQDRQFILSSKKLLLSDSGFYLCAWVQIMNTEAFFGQGTRLTVV.

The chain employs TRBV30 and TRBJ2-1; weak D call: TRBD1 (5 bases). From germline, CDR1 is GTSNPN and CDR2 SVGIG (reference sequence). The V gene lost 0 bases and the J gene lost 10 bases, with 19 bases spanning the gap. The CDR3 contains 15 residues. CDR3: CAWSVLLGPLGEQFF. The CDR3 DNA reads TGTGCCTGGAGTGTACTTTTGGGGCCCCTTGGAGAGCAGTTCTTC.